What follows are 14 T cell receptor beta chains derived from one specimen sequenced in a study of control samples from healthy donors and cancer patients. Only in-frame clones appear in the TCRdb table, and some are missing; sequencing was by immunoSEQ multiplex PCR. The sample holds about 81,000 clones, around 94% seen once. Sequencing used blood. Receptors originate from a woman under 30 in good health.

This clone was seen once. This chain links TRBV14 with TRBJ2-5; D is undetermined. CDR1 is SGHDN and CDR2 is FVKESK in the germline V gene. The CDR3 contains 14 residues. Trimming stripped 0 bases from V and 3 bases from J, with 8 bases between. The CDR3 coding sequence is TGTGCCAGCAGCCAAGAAGATGACGAAGAGACCCAGTACTTC. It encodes CASSQEDDEETQYF.

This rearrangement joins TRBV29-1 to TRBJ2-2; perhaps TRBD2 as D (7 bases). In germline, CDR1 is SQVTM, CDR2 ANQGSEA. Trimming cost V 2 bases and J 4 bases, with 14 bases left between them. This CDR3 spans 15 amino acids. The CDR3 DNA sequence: TGCAGCGTTGAAACCGGGGGGCGAGGCACCGGGGAGCTGTTTTTT. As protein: CSVETGGRGTGELFF.

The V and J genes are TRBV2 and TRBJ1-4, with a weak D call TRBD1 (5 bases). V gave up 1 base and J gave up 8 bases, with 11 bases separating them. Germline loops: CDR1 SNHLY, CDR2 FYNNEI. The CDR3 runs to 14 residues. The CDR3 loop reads CASSEGGYREKLFF. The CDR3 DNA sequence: TGTGCCAGCAGTGAAGGGGGGTACAGGGAAAAACTGTTTTTT. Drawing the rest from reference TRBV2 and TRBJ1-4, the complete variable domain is EPEVTQTPSHQVTQMGQEVILRCVPISNHLYFYWYRQILGQKVEFLVSFYNNEISEKSEIFDDQFSVERPDGSNFTLKIRSTKLEDSAMYFCASSEGGYREKLFFGSGTQLSVL.

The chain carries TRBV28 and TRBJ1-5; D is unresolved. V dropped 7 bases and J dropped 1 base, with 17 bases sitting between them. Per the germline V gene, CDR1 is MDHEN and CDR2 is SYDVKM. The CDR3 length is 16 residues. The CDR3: CASTTNGIWSNQPQHF. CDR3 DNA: TGTGCCAGCACCACGAACGGGATTTGGAGCAATCAGCCCCAGCATTTT.

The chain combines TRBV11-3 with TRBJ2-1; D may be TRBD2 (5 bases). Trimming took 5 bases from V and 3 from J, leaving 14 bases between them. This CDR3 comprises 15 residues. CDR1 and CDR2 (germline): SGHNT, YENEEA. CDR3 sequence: CASSPSGSFYNEQFF. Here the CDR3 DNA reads TGTGCCAGCAGCCCAAGCGGTTCTTTCTACAATGAGCAGTTCTTC. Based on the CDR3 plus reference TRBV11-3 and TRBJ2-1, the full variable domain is EAGVVQSPRYKIIEKKQPVAFWCNPISGHNTLYWYLQNLGQGPELLIRYENEEAVDDSQLPKDRFSAERLKGVDSTLKIQPAELGDSAVYLCASSPSGSFYNEQFFGPGTRLTVL.

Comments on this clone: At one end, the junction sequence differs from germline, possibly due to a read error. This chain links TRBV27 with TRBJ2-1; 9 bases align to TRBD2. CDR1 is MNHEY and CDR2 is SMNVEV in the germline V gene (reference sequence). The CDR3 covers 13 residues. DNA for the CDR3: TGTGCCAGCAGTCCAAGGACTAGCGCAGGCCTACTCTTC. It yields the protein CASSPRTSAGLLF.

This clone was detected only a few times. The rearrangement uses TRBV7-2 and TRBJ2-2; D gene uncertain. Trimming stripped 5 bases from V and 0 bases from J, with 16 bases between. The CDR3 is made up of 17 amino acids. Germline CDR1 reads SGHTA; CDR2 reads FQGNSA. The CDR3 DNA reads TGTGCCAGCAGCCCCTCCGGCGGCGGATCGAACACCGGGGAGCTGTTTTTT. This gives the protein CASSPSGGGSNTGELFF.

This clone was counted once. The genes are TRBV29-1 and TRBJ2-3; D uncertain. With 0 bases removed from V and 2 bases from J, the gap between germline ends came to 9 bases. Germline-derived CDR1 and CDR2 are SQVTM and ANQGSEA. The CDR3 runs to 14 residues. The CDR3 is CSVEDMRLTDTQYF. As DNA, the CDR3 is TGCAGCGTTGAAGATATGAGACTCACAGATACGCAGTATTTT.

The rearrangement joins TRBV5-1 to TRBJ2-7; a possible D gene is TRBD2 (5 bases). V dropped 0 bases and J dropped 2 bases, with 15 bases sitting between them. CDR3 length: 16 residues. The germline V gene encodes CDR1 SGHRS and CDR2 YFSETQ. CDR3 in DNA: TGCGCCAGCAGCTTGGCCTTTGGTCTAGCTCCCTACGAGCAGTACTTC. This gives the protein CASSLAFGLAPYEQYF.

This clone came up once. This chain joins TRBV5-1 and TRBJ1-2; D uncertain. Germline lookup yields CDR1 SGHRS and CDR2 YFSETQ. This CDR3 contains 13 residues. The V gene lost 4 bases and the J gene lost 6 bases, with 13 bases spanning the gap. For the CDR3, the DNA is TGCGCCAGCAGCCAAGGACCAAACAATGGCTACACCTTC. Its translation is CASSQGPNNGYTF.

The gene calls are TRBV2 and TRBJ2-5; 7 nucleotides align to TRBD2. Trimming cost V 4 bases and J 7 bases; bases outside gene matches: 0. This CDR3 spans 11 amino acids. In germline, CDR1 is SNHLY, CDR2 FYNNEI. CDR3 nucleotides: TGTGCCAGCAGTGGACTAGCGACCCAGTACTTC. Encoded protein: CASSGLATQYF.

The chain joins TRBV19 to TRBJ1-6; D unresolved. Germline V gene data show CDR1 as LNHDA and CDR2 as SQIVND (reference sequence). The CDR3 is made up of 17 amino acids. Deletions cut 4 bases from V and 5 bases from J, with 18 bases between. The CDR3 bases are TGTGCCAGTAGTAATTTCCGTGCCAGCTTGAATAATTCACCCCTCCACTTT. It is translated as CASSNFRASLNNSPLHF.

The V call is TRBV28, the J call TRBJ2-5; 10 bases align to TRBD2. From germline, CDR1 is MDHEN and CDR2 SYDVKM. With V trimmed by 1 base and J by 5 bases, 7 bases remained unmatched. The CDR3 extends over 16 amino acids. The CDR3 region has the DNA TGTGCCAGCAGTTTATTTCTAGCGGGGGCCCGGGAGACCCAGTACTTC. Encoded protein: CASSLFLAGARETQYF.

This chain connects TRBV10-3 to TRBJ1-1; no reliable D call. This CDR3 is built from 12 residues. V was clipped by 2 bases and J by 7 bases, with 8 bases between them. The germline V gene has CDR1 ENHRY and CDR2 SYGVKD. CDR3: CAISEGSLEAFF. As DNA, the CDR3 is TGTGCCATCAGTGAGGGCAGCCTTGAAGCTTTCTTT.